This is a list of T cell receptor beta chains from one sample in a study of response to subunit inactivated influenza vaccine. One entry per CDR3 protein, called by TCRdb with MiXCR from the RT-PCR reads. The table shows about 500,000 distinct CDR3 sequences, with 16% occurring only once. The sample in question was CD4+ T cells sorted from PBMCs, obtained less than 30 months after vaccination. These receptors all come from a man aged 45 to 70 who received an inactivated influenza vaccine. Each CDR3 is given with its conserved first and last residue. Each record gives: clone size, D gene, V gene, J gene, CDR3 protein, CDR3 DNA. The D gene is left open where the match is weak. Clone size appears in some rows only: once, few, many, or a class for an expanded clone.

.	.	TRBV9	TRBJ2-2	CASSKRLVLNTGELFF	TGTGCCAGCAGCAAGAGACTAGTCCTCAACACCGGGGAGCTGTTTTTT
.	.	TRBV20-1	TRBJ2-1	CSARRPRGIYNEQFF	TGCAGTGCTAGACGACCCCGGGGTATTTACAATGAGCAGTTCTTC
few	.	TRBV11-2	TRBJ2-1	CASSWGGLGIDEQFF	TGTGCCAGCAGCTGGGGCGGGCTAGGTATCGATGAGCAGTTCTTC
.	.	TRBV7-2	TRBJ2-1	CASSLTWLDEQFF	TGTGCCAGCAGCTTAACATGGCTGGATGAGCAGTTCTTC
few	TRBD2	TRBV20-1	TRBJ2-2	CSARGLADLTGELFF	TGCAGTGCTAGAGGACTAGCGGACCTCACCGGGGAGCTGTTTTTT
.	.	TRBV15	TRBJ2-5	CATSREAGGQETQYF	TGTGCCACCAGCAGAGAAGCTGGAGGGCAAGAGACCCAGTACTTC
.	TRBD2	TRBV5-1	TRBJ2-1	CASSPTETSGRNEQFF	TGCGCCAGCAGCCCCACAGAGACTAGCGGTAGGAATGAGCAGTTCTTC
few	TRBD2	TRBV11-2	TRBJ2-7	CASSPVGGGNYEQYF	TGTGCCAGCAGCCCGGTTGGCGGGGGGAATTACGAGCAGTACTTC
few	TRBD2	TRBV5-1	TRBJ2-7	CASSLGAGDTYEQYF	TGCGCCAGCAGCTTAGGAGCGGGGGACACCTACGAGCAGTACTTC
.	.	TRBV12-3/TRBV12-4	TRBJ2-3	CASATGYTDTQYF	TGTGCCAGCGCGACAGGATACACAGATACGCAGTATTTT
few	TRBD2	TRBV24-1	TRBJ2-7	CATSDTPGTSGVTEQYF	TGTGCCACCAGTGATACACCCGGGACTAGCGGAGTTACCGAGCAGTACTTC
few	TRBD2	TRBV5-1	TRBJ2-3	CASSSSGTTDTQYF	TGCGCCAGCAGCTCTAGCGGTACCACAGATACGCAGTATTTT
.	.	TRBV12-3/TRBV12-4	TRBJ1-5	CASSSLPNQPQHF	TGTGCCAGCAGTTCCCTCCCCAATCAGCCCCAGCATTTT
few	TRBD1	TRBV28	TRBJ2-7	CASSHGQGGSYEQYF	TGTGCCAGCAGCCATGGACAGGGGGGCTCCTACGAGCAGTACTTC
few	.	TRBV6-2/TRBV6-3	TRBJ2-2	CASSDEVGFTGELFF	TGTGCCAGCAGCGACGAGGTCGGATTCACCGGGGAGCTGTTTTTT
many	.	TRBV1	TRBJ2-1	CTSSHRGPWNEQFF	TGCACCAGCAGCCACAGGGGGCCGTGGAATGAGCAGTTCTTC
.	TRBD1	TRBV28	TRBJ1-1	CASRNQGAIEAFF	TGTGCCAGCAGAAACCAGGGGGCGATTGAAGCTTTCTTT
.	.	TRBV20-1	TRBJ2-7	CSASGGYEQYF	TGCAGTGCTAGCGGGGGCTACGAGCAGTACTTC